This is a list of T cell receptor beta chains from one sample in a study of tumour-infiltrating T cells in Burkitt lymphoma. Sequencing used immunoSEQ multiplex PCR; TCRdb keeps in-frame clones, though not all of them. The repertoire holds about 15,000 clones, with about 80% as singletons. Specimen: tumor tissue. These receptors came from a human donor with diffuse large B-cell lymphoma. Both conserved end residues are trimmed from each CDR3. A D gene is named only where the DNA matches it firmly.

D gene,V gene,CDR3 protein
.,TRBV5-6,ASSSDGGNTEAF
.,TRBV19,ASAYGWVSNQPQH
TRBD1,TRBV18,ASSPTGAGELF
.,TRBV2,ASSQYNEQF
.,TRBV4-2,ASSLGRGGSNEKLF
.,TRBV2,ASSRDTYNEQF
.,TRBV19,ASSIARTASTDTQY
.,TRBV28,ASSLASQGNYGYT
.,TRBV7-7,ASSRGSQNEQF
.,TRBV10-3,AISTNTEAF
.,TRBV29-1,SVAGTSYEQY
.,TRBV19,ASNPDRFYNSPLH
TRBD1,TRBV10-3,AISLGQGAVNEQY
.,TRBV6-5,ASSSTGSSYEQY